Each of the 7 T cell receptor beta chains below was sequenced from the same sample in a study of T cell repertoires in cytomegalovirus infection. One entry per CDR3 protein, called by TCRdb with MiXCR from the reads. The table includes around 280,000 distinct CDR3 sequences, around 9.6% detected once. The sequencing input was PBMCs. These receptor sequences come from a human donor in good health (CMV status not recorded). Some clones in this sample may be carry-over from other donors' samples.

Ten or more counts support this clonotype. This chain links TRBV6-1 with TRBJ2-5; 11 bases agree with TRBD2. This CDR3 is built from 15 residues. Germline CDR1 reads MNHNS; CDR2 reads SASEGT. After removal of 7 bases from V and 4 bases from J, the junction contained 8 bases not matched to a gene. CDR3 in amino acids: CASTQTSGVRETQYF. In DNA, the CDR3 is TGTGCCAGCACCCAGACTAGCGGGGTCCGAGAGACCCAGTACTTC.

Many counts were recorded for this clonotype. The rearrangement links TRBV20-1 to TRBJ2-1, with 14 bases aligning to TRBD2. Germline assignment: CDR1 DFQATT and CDR2 SNEGSKA (reference sequence). This CDR3 is built from 16 residues. The J segment lost 0 bases and the V segment lost 5 bases, leaving 3 bases of the junction unmatched. As DNA, the CDR3 is TGCAGTGCTGGGACTAGCGGGGGTTTCTCCTACAATGAGCAGTTCTTC. Its translation: CSAGTSGGFSYNEQFF.

V gene TRBV3-1 combines with J gene TRBJ1-1; 7 bases map to TRBD1. Per germline, CDR1 LGHDT and CDR2 YNNKEL (reference sequence). V gave up 4 bases and J gave up 0 bases; unmatched junction bases: 8. The CDR3 loop spans 16 amino acids. CDR3 bases: TGTGCCAGCAGCCGTCCGGGACAGATTATGAACACTGAAGCTTTCTTT. This encodes CASSRPGQIMNTEAFF. The full variable domain, rest sourced from reference TRBV3-1 and TRBJ1-1, is DTAVSQTPKYLVTQMGNDKSIKCEQNLGHDTMYWYKQDSKKFLKIMFSYNNKELIINETVPNRFSPKSPDKAHLNLHINSLELGDSAVYFCASSRPGQIMNTEAFFGQGTRLTVV.

The table lists this clonotype with many counts. The genes are TRBV7-9 and TRBJ2-6; D may be TRBD1 (6 bases). The CDR3 consists of 15 residues. The germline V gene encodes CDR1 SEHNR and CDR2 FQNEAQ (reference sequence). Trimming stripped 1 base from V and 4 bases from J, with 8 bases between. CDR3 DNA sequence: TGTGCCAGCAGCTTAGGGGGGCGAGGGGCCAACGTCCTGACTTTC. Encoded protein: CASSLGGRGANVLTF.

This clonotype has at least ten counts. The chain carries TRBV7-2 and TRBJ2-1; 7 bases align to TRBD1. The CDR3 totals 14 residues. Losses at the gene ends were 5 bases for V and 9 bases for J; bases not matched to a gene: 10. Germline assignment: CDR1 SGHTA and CDR2 FQGNSA. For the CDR3, the DNA is TGTGCCAGCAGCGAAAGGGGGCTAGTCGGTGAGCAGTTCTTC. Amino acid sequence: CASSERGLVGEQFF.

In its sample, this clonotype was seen many times. The chain recombines TRBV6-5 with TRBJ2-5, with 12 bases lining up with TRBD2. CDR3 size: 16 residues. Germline lookup yields CDR1 MNHEY and CDR2 SVGAGI. J lost 0 bases, V lost 4 bases, and 3 bases had no gene match. CDR3 sequence reads: CASSSSSGGDQETQYF. For the CDR3, the DNA is TGTGCCAGCAGTTCCTCTAGCGGGGGGGACCAAGAGACCCAGTACTTC.

This clonotype was seen many times. Here the CDR3 DNA reads TGTGCCAGCAGCTTAATCGGCGGACTCTCTGGGGCCAACGTCCTGACTTTC. It translates to CASSLIGGLSGANVLTF. The chain combines TRBV7-9 with TRBJ2-6; a possible D gene is TRBD2 (5 bases). Trimming left V 2 bases short and J 0 bases short, with 11 bases between. The germline CDR1 and CDR2 sequences are SEHNR and FQNEAQ (reference sequence). This CDR3 spans 17 amino acids.